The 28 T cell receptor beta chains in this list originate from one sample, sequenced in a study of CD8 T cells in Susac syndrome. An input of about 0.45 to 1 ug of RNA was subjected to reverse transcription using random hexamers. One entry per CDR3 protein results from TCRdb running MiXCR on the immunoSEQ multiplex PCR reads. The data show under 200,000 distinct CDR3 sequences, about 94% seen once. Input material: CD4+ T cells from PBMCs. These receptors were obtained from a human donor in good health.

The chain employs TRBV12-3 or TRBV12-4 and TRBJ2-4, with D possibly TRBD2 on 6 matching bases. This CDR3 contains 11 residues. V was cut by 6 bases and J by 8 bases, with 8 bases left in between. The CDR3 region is CASSWRDIQYF. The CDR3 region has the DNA TGTGCCAGCAGCTGGAGGGACATTCAGTACTTC.

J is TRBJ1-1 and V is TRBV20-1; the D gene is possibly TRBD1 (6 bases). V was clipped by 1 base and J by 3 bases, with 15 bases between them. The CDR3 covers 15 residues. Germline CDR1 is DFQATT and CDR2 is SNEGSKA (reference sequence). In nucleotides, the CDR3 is TGCAGTGCTAGAGGTCGTAGAGGGGGGGACACTGAAGCTTTCTTT. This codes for CSARGRRGGDTEAFF.

As DNA, the CDR3 is TGTGCCAGCAGCTTGCAGGCCGCCTACAATGAGCAGTTCTTC. Its protein product is CASSLQAAYNEQFF. The chain recombines TRBV5-6 with TRBJ2-1; no clear D gene. Trimming pared 1 base from V and 2 bases from J, leaving 7 bases between. This CDR3 is 14 amino acids long. Germline V CDR1 and CDR2: SGHDT, YYEEEE.

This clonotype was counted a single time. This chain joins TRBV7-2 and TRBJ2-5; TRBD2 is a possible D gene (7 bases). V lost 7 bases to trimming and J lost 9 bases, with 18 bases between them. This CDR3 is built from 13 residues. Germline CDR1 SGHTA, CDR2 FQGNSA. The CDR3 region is CASKAGALSAQYF. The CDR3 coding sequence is TGTGCCAGCAAGGCGGGGGCCCTCTCGGCCCAGTACTTC.

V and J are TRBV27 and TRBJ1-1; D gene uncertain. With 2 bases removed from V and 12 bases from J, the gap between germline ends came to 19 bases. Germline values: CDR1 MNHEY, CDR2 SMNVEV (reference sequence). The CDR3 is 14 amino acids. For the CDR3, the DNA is TGTGCCAGCAGTTTAGATATTACGCCGAGTAAAACTTTCTTT. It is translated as CASSLDITPSKTFF.

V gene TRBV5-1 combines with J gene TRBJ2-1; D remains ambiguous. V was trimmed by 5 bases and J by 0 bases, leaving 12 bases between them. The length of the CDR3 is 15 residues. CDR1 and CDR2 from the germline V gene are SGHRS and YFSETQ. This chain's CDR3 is CASSFPLSSYNEQFF. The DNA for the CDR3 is TGCGCCAGCAGTTTCCCCCTAAGCTCCTACAATGAGCAGTTCTTC.

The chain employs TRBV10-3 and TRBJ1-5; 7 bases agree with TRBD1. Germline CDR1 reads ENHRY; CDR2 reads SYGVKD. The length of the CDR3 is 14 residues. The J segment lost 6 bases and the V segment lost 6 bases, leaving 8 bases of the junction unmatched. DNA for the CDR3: TGTGCCATCAGCGAAGACAGGGCCGGTCAGCCCCAGCATTTT. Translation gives CAISEDRAGQPQHF.

CDR3 region: CASRAGRATDTQYF. Here the CDR3 DNA reads TGTGCCAGCCGGGCGGGGAGGGCAACAGATACGCAGTATTTT. V gene TRBV7-9 combines with J gene TRBJ2-3; 7 bases map to TRBD2. Germline V CDR1 and CDR2: SEHNR, FQNEAQ (reference sequence). V lost 8 bases to trimming and J lost 3 bases; unmatched junction nucleotides: 8. This CDR3 region has 14 residues.

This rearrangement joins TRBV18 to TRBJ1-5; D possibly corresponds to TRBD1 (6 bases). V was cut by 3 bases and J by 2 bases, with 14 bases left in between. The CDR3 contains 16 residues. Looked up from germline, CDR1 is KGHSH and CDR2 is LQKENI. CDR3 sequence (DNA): TGTGCCAGCTCACCGGCCGGAGACAGGCGCAATCAGCCCCAGCATTTT. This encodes CASSPAGDRRNQPQHF.

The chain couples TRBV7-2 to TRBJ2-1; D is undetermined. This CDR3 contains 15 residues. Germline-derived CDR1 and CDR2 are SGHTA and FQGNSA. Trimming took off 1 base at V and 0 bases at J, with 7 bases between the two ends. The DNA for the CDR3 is TGTGCCAGCAGCTTAGAAGTGAGCTCCTACAATGAGCAGTTCTTC. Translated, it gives CASSLEVSSYNEQFF.

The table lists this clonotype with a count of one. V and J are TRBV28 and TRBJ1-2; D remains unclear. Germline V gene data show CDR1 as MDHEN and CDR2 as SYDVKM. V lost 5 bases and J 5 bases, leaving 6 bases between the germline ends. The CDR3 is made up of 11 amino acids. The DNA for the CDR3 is TGTGCCAGCAGTGGGAGATATGGCTACACCTTC. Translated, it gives CASSGRYGYTF.

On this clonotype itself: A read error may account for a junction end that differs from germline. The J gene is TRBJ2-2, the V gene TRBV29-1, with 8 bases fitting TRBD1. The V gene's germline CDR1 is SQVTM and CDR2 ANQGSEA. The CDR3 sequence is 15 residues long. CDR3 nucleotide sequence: TGCAGCGTGGAAGCGACAGGGGCGCGGGCCGGGGAGCTGTTTTTT. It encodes CSVEATGARAGELFF.

The CDR3 protein is CSVDGGVRNEQFF. CDR3 DNA: TGCAGCGTTGATGGAGGGGTTAGAAATGAGCAGTTCTTC. The chain is built from TRBV29-1 and TRBJ2-1; D possibly corresponds to TRBD2 (6 bases). CDR1 SQVTM and CDR2 ANQGSEA come from the germline V gene. With 3 bases removed from V and 7 bases from J, the gap between germline ends came to 13 bases. The CDR3 consists of 13 residues.

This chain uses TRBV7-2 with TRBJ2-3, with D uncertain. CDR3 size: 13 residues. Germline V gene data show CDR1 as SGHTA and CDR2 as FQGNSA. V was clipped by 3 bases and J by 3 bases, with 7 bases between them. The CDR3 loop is CASSFIKTDTQYF. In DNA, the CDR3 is TGTGCCAGCAGCTTCATCAAGACAGATACGCAGTATTTT.

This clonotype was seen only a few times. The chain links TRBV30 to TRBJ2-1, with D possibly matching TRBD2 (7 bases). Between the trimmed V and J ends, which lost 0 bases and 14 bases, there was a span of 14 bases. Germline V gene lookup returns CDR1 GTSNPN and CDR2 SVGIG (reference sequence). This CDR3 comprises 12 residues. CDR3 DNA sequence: TGTGCCTGGAGTGTACCCCCGGGGGGCAAGTTCTTC. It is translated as CAWSVPPGGKFF.

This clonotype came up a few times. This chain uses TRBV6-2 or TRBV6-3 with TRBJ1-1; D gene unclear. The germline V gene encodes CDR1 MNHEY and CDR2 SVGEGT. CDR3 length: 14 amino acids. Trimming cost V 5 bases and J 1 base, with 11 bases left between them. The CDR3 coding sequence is TGTGCCAGCAGTCCCTTCGGCGGGAACACTGAAGCTTTCTTT. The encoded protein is CASSPFGGNTEAFF.

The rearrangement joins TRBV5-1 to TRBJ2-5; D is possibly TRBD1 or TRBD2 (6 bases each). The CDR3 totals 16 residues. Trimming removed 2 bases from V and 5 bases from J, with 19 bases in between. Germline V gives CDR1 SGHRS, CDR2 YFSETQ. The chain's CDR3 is CASSFSTNRAGETQYF. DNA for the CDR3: TGCGCCAGCAGCTTTTCGACCAACAGGGCGGGGGAGACCCAGTACTTC.

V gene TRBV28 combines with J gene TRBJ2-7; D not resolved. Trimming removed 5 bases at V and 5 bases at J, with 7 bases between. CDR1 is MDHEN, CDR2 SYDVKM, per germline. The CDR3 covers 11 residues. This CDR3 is CASSTNHEQYF. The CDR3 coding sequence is TGTGCCAGCAGTACAAATCACGAGCAGTACTTC.

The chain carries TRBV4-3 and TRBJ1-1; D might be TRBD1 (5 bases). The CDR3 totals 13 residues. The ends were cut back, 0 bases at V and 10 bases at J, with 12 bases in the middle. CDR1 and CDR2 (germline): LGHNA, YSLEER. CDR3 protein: CASSQEGGAGAFF. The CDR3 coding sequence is TGCGCCAGCAGCCAAGAAGGAGGGGCGGGAGCTTTCTTT.

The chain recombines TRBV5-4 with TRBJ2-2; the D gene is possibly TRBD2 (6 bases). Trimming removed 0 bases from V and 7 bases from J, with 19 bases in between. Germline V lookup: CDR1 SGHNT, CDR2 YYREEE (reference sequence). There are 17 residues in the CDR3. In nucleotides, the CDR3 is TGTGCCAGCAGCTTGGCCGGGAGACTAGGCCCTCTCGGGGAGCTGTTTTTT. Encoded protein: CASSLAGRLGPLGELFF.

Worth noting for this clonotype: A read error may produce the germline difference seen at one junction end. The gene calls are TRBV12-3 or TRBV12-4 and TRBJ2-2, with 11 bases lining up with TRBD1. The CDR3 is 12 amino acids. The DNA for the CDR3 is TGCGCCGGGACAGGGGGAACCGGGGAGCTGTTTTTT. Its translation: CAGTGGTGELFF.

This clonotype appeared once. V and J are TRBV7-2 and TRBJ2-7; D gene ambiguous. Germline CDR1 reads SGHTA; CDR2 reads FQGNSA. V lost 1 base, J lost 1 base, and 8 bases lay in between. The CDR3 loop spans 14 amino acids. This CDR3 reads CASSLEVRSYEQYF. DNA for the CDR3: TGTGCCAGCAGCTTAGAGGTCAGGTCCTACGAGCAGTACTTC.

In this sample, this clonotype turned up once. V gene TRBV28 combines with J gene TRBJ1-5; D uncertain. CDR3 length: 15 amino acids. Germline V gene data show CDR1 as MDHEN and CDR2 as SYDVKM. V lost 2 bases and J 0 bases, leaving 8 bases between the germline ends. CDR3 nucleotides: TGTGCCAGCAGTTTAAATGGCGATAGCAATCAGCCCCAGCATTTT. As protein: CASSLNGDSNQPQHF. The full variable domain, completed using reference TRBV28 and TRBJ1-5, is DVKVTQSSRYLVKRTGEKVFLECVQDMDHENMFWYRQDPGLGLRLIYFSYDVKMKEKGDIPEGYSVSREKKERFSLILESASTNQTSMYLCASSLNGDSNQPQHFGDGTRLSIL.

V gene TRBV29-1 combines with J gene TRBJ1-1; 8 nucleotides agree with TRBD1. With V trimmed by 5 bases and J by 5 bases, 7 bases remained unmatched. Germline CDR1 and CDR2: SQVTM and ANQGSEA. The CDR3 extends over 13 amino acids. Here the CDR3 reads CSVYRTGITEAFF. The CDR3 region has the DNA TGCAGCGTTTACCGGACAGGGATAACTGAAGCTTTCTTT.

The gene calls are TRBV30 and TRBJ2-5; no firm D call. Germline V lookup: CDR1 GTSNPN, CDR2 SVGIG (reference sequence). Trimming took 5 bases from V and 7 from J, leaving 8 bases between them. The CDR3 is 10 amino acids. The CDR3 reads CAWGLGTQYF. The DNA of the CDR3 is TGTGCCTGGGGCCTGGGGACCCAGTACTTC.

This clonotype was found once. The CDR3 spells CASSTDRSSEQYF. DNA of the CDR3: TGTGCCAGCAGCACCGACAGGTCCAGCGAGCAGTACTTC. The chain carries TRBV21-1 and TRBJ2-7; no DNA check was done on the table's D call, TRBD1. TRBV21-1 is a documented pseudogene. This CDR3 comprises 13 residues.

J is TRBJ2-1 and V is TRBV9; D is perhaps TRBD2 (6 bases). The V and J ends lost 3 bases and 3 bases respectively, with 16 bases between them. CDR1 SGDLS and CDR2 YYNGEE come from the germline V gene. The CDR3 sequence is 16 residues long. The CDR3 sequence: CASSALSGGVYNEQFF. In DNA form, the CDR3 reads TGTGCCAGCAGCGCCCTATCCGGAGGGGTCTACAATGAGCAGTTCTTC.

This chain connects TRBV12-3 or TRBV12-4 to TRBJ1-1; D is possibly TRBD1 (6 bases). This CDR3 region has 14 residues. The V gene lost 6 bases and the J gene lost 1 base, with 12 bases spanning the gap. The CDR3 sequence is CASSRETGNTEAFF. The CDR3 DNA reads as TGTGCCAGCAGCCGAGAGACAGGGAACACTGAAGCTTTCTTT.